Shown below are 26 T cell receptor beta chains from a single sample sequenced in a study of T cell responses to AZD1222 COVID-19 vaccine. Generated by immunoSEQ multiplex PCR, the TCRdb table keeps only in-frame clones and is missing some. The sample has 130,000 or so clones, around 83% seen once. Sequenced material: peripheral blood, taken 28 days after the second AZD1222 dose. The receptors shown here come from an adult who received the AZD1222 COVID-19 vaccine.

This clone was counted once. V usage is TRBV3-1 (or the pseudogene TRBV3-2) and J usage is TRBJ2-7; possibly TRBD1 for D (5 bases). CDR3 length: 14 amino acids. V lost 3 bases, J lost 6 bases, and 15 bases lay in between. Per germline, CDR1 LGHDT and CDR2 YNNKEL (reference sequence). CDR3 bases: TGTGCCAGCAGCCACAACGGGCAGGGCTCCGAGCAGTACTTC. It specifies CASSHNGQGSEQYF.

The CDR3 reads CASSLAVRGDTQYF. The CDR3 DNA follows: TGCGCCAGCAGCTTGGCCGTGCGGGGGGATACGCAGTATTTT. The V and J genes are TRBV5-1 and TRBJ2-3; 7 nucleotides agree with TRBD2. This CDR3 is built from 14 residues. From germline, CDR1 is SGHRS and CDR2 YFSETQ. The V gene end was trimmed by 0 bases and the J gene end by 6 bases; junction bases not matched to a gene: 4.

The chain employs TRBV6-5 and TRBJ1-1; D gene ambiguous. Germline V CDR1 and CDR2: MNHEY, SVGAGI. This CDR3 region has 13 residues. Trimming took 2 bases from V and 0 from J, leaving 4 bases between them. CDR3 DNA sequence: TGTGCCAGCAGTTACGTGGTGAACACTGAAGCTTTCTTT. It encodes CASSYVVNTEAFF.

The rearrangement joins TRBV29-1 to TRBJ1-2; the match to TRBD1 covers 8 bases. The CDR3 contains 13 residues. The V segment lost 0 bases and the J segment 8 bases; nucleotides outside the gene matches: 5. Germline values: CDR1 SQVTM, CDR2 ANQGSEA. CDR3 in DNA: TGCAGCGTTGAAGATCAGGGGGCTCAGGGCTACACCTTC. It translates to CSVEDQGAQGYTF.

This clone has a handful of counts. The chain joins TRBV12-3 or TRBV12-4 to TRBJ2-5; D call uncertain. V was cut by 3 bases and J by 3 bases, with 5 bases left in between. CDR3 length: 12 amino acids. The CDR3 DNA sequence: TGTGCCAGCAGTTTCAATGAAGAGACCCAGTACTTC. Protein sequence: CASSFNEETQYF.

The chain carries TRBV4-3 and TRBJ1-6, with D perhaps matching TRBD1 (6 bases). Trimming shortened V by 0 bases and J by 11 bases, and 11 bases separated the two germline ends. This CDR3 comprises 14 residues. Germline CDR1 LGHNA, CDR2 YSLEER. The CDR3 is CASSQDGTFAPLHF. CDR3 nucleotides: TGCGCCAGCAGCCAAGATGGGACATTCGCACCCCTCCACTTT.

The chain joins TRBV4-1 to TRBJ2-6; D is possibly TRBD2 (5 bases). With 1 base removed from V and 1 base from J, the gap between germline ends came to 14 bases. The CDR3 has 18 residues. The V gene's germline CDR1 is MGHRA and CDR2 YSYEKL. The CDR3 region is CASSQGFVGGSGANVLTF. The CDR3 bases are TGCGCCAGCAGCCAAGGGTTTGTGGGCGGGTCTGGGGCCAACGTCCTGACTTTC.

The chain recombines TRBV13 with TRBJ1-2; D unresolved. Trimming left V 5 bases short and J 4 bases short, with 14 bases between. The germline CDR1 and CDR2 sequences are PRHDT and FYEKMQ (reference sequence). The CDR3 has 14 amino acids. In DNA form, the CDR3 reads TGTGCCAGCAGCCGGCGGTTCCTCACCTATGGCTACACCTTC. Protein product: CASSRRFLTYGYTF.

This chain joins TRBV6-5 and TRBJ2-1; 13 bases map to TRBD2. This CDR3 comprises 16 residues. CDR1 is MNHEY and CDR2 is SVGAGI in the germline V gene. The junction had 4 bases not matched to a gene; V was cut back by 4 bases and J by 4 bases. Written as DNA, the CDR3 is TGTGCCAGCAGTTCGACGGGACTAGCGGGGTACAATGAGCAGTTCTTC. Amino acids: CASSSTGLAGYNEQFF.

The chain uses TRBV10-3 and TRBJ2-3; D gene ambiguous. The CDR3 runs to 14 residues. Germline values: CDR1 ENHRY, CDR2 SYGVKD. Trimming took 3 bases from V and 6 from J, leaving 13 bases between them. Written as DNA, the CDR3 is TGTGCCATCAGTGAAACTGTGGGGAAGGATACGCAGTATTTT. Translated: CAISETVGKDTQYF.

V usage is TRBV5-5 and J usage is TRBJ2-1; 10 nucleotides align to TRBD2. The germline V gene has CDR1 SGHKS and CDR2 YYEKEE (reference sequence). V shed 1 base and J 4 bases; nucleotides not matched to a gene: 8. The CDR3 loop spans 17 amino acids. The CDR3 is CASSLSLLAGQYNEQFF. Written as DNA, the CDR3 is TGTGCCAGCAGCTTGAGCCTACTAGCGGGGCAGTACAATGAGCAGTTCTTC.

The J gene is TRBJ1-4, the V gene TRBV24-1; D gene unclear. The CDR3 is 16 residues long. Deletions cut 4 bases from V and 5 bases from J, with 16 bases between. Germline CDR1 KGHDR, CDR2 SFDVKD. The CDR3 loop reads CATSDPSPGKNEKLFF. CDR3 nucleotide sequence: TGTGCCACCAGTGACCCCTCCCCGGGGAAGAATGAAAAACTGTTTTTT.

The V call is TRBV9, the J call TRBJ2-7; a possible D gene is TRBD2 (7 bases). Germline assignment: CDR1 SGDLS and CDR2 YYNGEE. Deletions cut 0 bases from V and 6 bases from J, with 16 bases between. This CDR3 comprises 15 residues. The CDR3 loop is CASSVGFAGAGEQYF. The CDR3 DNA is TGTGCCAGCAGCGTAGGGTTCGCGGGGGCGGGCGAGCAGTACTTC.

V gene TRBV29-1 combines with J gene TRBJ1-1; no clear D. CDR1 is SQVTM, CDR2 ANQGSEA, per germline. The CDR3 sequence is 14 residues long. V gave up 3 bases and J gave up 3 bases, with 14 bases separating them. The CDR3 here is CSVERHLADTEAFF. DNA of the CDR3: TGCAGCGTTGAGAGACACCTGGCTGACACTGAAGCTTTCTTT.

The chain has TRBV28 and TRBJ1-4; 8 nucleotides agree with TRBD1. The CDR3 consists of 18 residues. The V gene end was trimmed by 10 bases and the J gene end by 5 bases; junction bases not matched to a gene: 21. Germline CDR1 reads MDHEN; CDR2 reads SYDVKM. For the CDR3, the DNA is TGTGCCACCTTGGACCTCGACAGGGGCATAAGCGGGAATGAAAAACTGTTTTTT. It is translated as CATLDLDRGISGNEKLFF.

The V and J genes are TRBV2 and TRBJ1-4; no definite D call. The CDR3 has 13 amino acids. Germline V CDR1 and CDR2: SNHLY, FYNNEI. V gave up 6 bases and J gave up 4 bases, with 9 bases separating them. In DNA, the CDR3 is TGTGCCAGCAGGCGGAGCGGTAATGAAAAACTGTTTTTT. This translates into CASRRSGNEKLFF.

The chain joins TRBV28 to TRBJ2-2; possibly TRBD2 for D (5 bases). The CDR3 has 14 residues. Trimming took off 7 bases at V and 4 bases at J, with 13 bases between the two ends. The V gene's germline CDR1 is MDHEN and CDR2 SYDVKM. DNA for the CDR3: TGTGCCAGCACCCAAGAAGGAGGCACCGGGGAGCTGTTTTTT. This encodes CASTQEGGTGELFF.

In its sample, this clone was seen a few times. The chain recombines TRBV6-6 with TRBJ1-3; perhaps TRBD1 as D (5 bases). V was pared by 6 bases and J by 0 bases, with 9 bases between. Germline CDR1 and CDR2: MNHNY and SVGAGI (reference sequence). This CDR3 contains 14 residues. The CDR3 DNA is TGTGCCAGCAGCTTCGGGACCTCTGGAAACACCATATATTTT. As protein: CASSFGTSGNTIYF.

V usage is TRBV4-3 and J usage is TRBJ2-1, with TRBD2 matching over 9 bases. V lost 0 bases and J lost 6; bases outside the gene matches: 9. The CDR3 sequence is 17 residues long. Germline CDR1 is LGHNA and CDR2 is YSLEER. Here the CDR3 reads CASSQDLSGGSSNEQFF. The CDR3 DNA is TGCGCCAGCAGCCAAGATCTGAGCGGGGGGAGCAGCAATGAGCAGTTCTTC.

V usage is TRBV5-1 and J usage is TRBJ2-5; TRBD1 agrees at 7 bases. From germline, CDR1 is SGHRS and CDR2 YFSETQ. The V segment lost 0 bases and the J segment 4 bases; nucleotides outside the gene matches: 6. The CDR3 consists of 15 residues. CDR3 region: CASSLGDSFVETQYF. CDR3 nucleotide sequence: TGCGCCAGCAGCTTGGGGGACAGCTTCGTAGAGACCCAGTACTTC.

The chain recombines TRBV3-1 (or the pseudogene TRBV3-2) with TRBJ2-2; 7 bases match TRBD2. The ends lost 6 bases at V and 3 bases at J; junction bases unmatched: 10. The germline V gene has CDR1 LGHDT and CDR2 YNNKEL (reference sequence). This CDR3 has 16 amino acids. The CDR3 DNA reads TGTGCCAGCAGGAGAAGCGGGACTTTATACACCGGGGAGCTGTTTTTT. It codes for CASRRSGTLYTGELFF.

The chain uses TRBV18 and TRBJ2-5; possible D gene TRBD2, 6 bases. Germline values: CDR1 KGHSH, CDR2 LQKENI. This CDR3 spans 15 amino acids. Trimming took off 0 bases at V and 5 bases at J, with 13 bases between the two ends. The CDR3 here is CASSPPGLPLETQYF. The CDR3 bases are TGTGCCAGCTCACCACCGGGACTGCCCTTGGAGACCCAGTACTTC.

This sequence joins TRBV4-1 and TRBJ1-1; D uncertain. The ends were cut back, 6 bases at V and 6 bases at J, with 11 bases in the middle. Germline V gene data show CDR1 as MGHRA and CDR2 as YSYEKL. CDR3 length: 12 amino acids. The CDR3 DNA reads as TGCGCCAGCAGGTGGGATGGGTCTGAAGCTTTCTTT. This codes for CASRWDGSEAFF.

The chain recombines TRBV27 with TRBJ1-1; the match to TRBD1 covers 8 bases. With 6 bases clipped from V and 1 base from J, the junction kept 4 bases outside the gene matches. The germline CDR1 and CDR2 sequences are MNHEY and SMNVEV (reference sequence). The CDR3 has 14 residues. The CDR3 coding sequence is TGTGCCAGCAGCCTCAGGGGGCAGAACACTGAAGCTTTCTTT. It specifies CASSLRGQNTEAFF.

The rearrangement links TRBV18 to TRBJ1-4; TRBD1 aligns across 8 bases. CDR3 length equals 17 residues. The V gene end was trimmed by 1 base and the J gene end by 3 bases; junction bases not matched to a gene: 7. Germline CDR1 reads KGHSH; CDR2 reads LQKENI. The CDR3 reads CASSPQAGGIANEKLFF. Here the CDR3 DNA reads TGTGCCAGCTCACCACAAGCAGGGGGCATTGCTAATGAAAAACTGTTTTTT.

The chain uses TRBV4-3 and TRBJ2-7; D gene uncertain. The germline gives CDR1 LGHNA, CDR2 YSLEER. This CDR3 has 16 residues. Trimming shortened V by 3 bases and J by 4 bases, and 19 bases separated the two germline ends. As DNA, the CDR3 is TGCGCCAGCAGCCAGGGCGTACTTCCCCCTTCGTACGAGCAGTACTTC. Amino acids: CASSQGVLPPSYEQYF.